Listed below are T cell receptor beta chains from one sample, sequenced in a study of human T cells and chemical hapten exposure. MiXCR, run by TCRdb on the RACE reads, gives a single entry per CDR3 protein. This sample has 280,000 or so distinct CDR3 sequences, with over 7.5% found just once. Here the sequenced sample was whole blood, taken in connection with sensitization to the hapten diphenylcyclopropenone (DPC). Receptor source: a man younger than 35 with alopecia areata. Some clones in this sample may be carry-over from other donors' samples. CDR3s include the opening cysteine and the closing phenylalanine or tryptophan. Fields, in order: V gene, D gene, clone size, J gene, CDR3 DNA, CDR3 protein. D genes are given only for firm matches. The size field is filled for only some rows; it gives once, few, many or a size class.

TRBV20-1	.	.	TRBJ1-5	TGCAGTGCTCCAATACCCGGGCAGGGCGATCAGCCCCAGCATTTT	CSAPIPGQGDQPQHF
TRBV7-9	.	few	TRBJ1-1	TGTGCCAGCCTACGCGGAGGGACCACTGAAGCTTTCTTT	CASLRGGTTEAFF
TRBV24-1	TRBD2	.	TRBJ2-3	TGTGCCACCAGTGACAACGGGGGGGCCAAGGATACGCAGTATTTT	CATSDNGGAKDTQYF
TRBV20-1	.	many	TRBJ1-1	TGCAGTGCTCCAAATGCGGGGGTGGCTTTCTTT	CSAPNAGVAFF
TRBV11-2	TRBD1	few	TRBJ2-1	TGTGCCAGCAGCCGTACAGGGGATCTGTACAATGAGCAGTTCTTC	CASSRTGDLYNEQFF
TRBV27	.	few	TRBJ1-1	TGTGCCAGCAGTTTTGGGTCTGAAGCTTTCTTT	CASSFGSEAFF
TRBV14	.	.	TRBJ2-7	TGTGCCAGCAGTCACAACCCCCTACTACGAAGCGTGCAGTACTTC	CASSHNPLLRSVQYF
TRBV29-1	.	few	TRBJ1-2	TGCAGCGTTTACGTTAGCGGAGGCCACCTTTATGGCTACACCTTC	CSVYVSGGHLYGYTF
TRBV7-3	.	few	TRBJ2-2	TGTGCCAGCAGCTTAAGCACCACCGGGGAGCTGTTTTTT	CASSLSTTGELFF
TRBV5-1	TRBD2	.	TRBJ2-3	TGCGCCAGCAGCTTGGCCGGGGGGGCTCCAAATACGCAGTATTTT	CASSLAGGAPNTQYF
TRBV5-1	TRBD1	.	TRBJ1-1	TGCGCCAGCAGCTTACGGACAGGGACGAACACTGAAGCTTTCTTT	CASSLRTGTNTEAFF
TRBV29-1	.	few	TRBJ2-1	TGCAGCGTTGAAGTGGGACATTACAATGAGCAGTTCTTC	CSVEVGHYNEQFF
TRBV7-8	.	.	TRBJ2-5	TGTGCCAGCAGCTTATCCCTGGGTCCCCAAGAGACCCAGTACTTC	CASSLSLGPQETQYF
TRBV3-1	.	few	TRBJ2-5	TGTGCCAGCAGCCAAGAGGAAGAGACCCAGTACTTC	CASSQEEETQYF
TRBV29-1	TRBD1	.	TRBJ2-2	TGCAGCGTTAGGGGGCCCACCGGGGAGCTGTTTTTT	CSVRGPTGELFF
TRBV5-1	.	many	TRBJ1-1	TGCGCCAGCAGCTTGGAACAGGGAAGTACTGAAGCTTTCTTT	CASSLEQGSTEAFF
TRBV20-1	.	many	TRBJ2-1	TGCAGTGCTAGAGATTTTGGGGGACATCCCCGATACAATGAGCAGTTCTTC	CSARDFGGHPRYNEQFF
TRBV6-2/TRBV6-3	TRBD2	few	TRBJ2-1	TGTGCCAGCAGTTACGCGCTAGCGGCCTCCTACAATGAGCAGTTCTTC	CASSYALAASYNEQFF
TRBV29-1	TRBD1	few	TRBJ2-3	TGCAGCGTTGAAATGATTCCCGGGACAGGGGGCACAGATACGCAGTATTTT	CSVEMIPGTGGTDTQYF
TRBV4-3	.	few	TRBJ2-5	TGCGCCAGCAGCCACGACACGTCCCGAAGAGAGACCCAGTACTTC	CASSHDTSRRETQYF
TRBV18	TRBD2	few	TRBJ2-1	TGTGCCAGCTCACAAGGGCTAGCGGGGTCCCTTTACAATGAGCAGTTCTTC	CASSQGLAGSLYNEQFF
TRBV6-2/TRBV6-3	.	many	TRBJ2-5	TGTGCCAGCAGAGGAGAGACCCAGTACTTC	CASRGETQYF
TRBV7-2	.	.	TRBJ2-2	TGTGCCAGCAGCTTAGCCCAGGGGGGGCGGCACACCGGGGAGCTGTTTTTT	CASSLAQGGRHTGELFF
TRBV5-5	.	.	TRBJ1-5	TGTGCCAGCAGCTTGGGACAGCTTAGCAATCAGCCCCAGCATTTT	CASSLGQLSNQPQHF